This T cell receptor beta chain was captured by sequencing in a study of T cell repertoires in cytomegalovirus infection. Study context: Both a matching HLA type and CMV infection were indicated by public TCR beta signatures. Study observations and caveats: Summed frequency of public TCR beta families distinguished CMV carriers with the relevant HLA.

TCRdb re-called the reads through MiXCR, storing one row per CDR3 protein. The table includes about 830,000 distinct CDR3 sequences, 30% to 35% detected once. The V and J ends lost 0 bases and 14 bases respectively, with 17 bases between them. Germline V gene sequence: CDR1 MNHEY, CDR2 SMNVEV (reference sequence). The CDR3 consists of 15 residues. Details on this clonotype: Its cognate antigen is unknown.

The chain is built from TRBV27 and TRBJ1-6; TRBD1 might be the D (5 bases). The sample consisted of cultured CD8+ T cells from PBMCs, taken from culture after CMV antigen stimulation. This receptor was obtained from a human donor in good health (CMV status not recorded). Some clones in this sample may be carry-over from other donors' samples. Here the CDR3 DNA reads TGTGCCAGCAGTTTATCGGGACGCCCAATGTGGGCCCTCCACTTT. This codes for CASSLSGRPMWALHF.